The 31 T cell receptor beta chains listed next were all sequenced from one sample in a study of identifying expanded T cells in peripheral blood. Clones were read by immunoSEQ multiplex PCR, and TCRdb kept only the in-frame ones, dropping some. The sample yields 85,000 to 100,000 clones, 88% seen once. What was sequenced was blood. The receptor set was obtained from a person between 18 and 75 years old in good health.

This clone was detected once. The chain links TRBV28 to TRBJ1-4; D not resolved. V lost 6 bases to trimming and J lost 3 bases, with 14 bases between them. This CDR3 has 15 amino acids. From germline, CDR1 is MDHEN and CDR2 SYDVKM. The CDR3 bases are TGTGCCAGCAGCCTGGACCGGGCGGCTAATGAAAAACTGTTTTTT. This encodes CASSLDRAANEKLFF.

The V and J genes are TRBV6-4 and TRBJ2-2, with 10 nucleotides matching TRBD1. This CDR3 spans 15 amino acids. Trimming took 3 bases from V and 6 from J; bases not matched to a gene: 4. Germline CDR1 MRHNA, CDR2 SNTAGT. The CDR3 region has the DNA TGTGCCAGCAGTGAGGGACAGGGGTCGGCCGGGGAGCTGTTTTTT. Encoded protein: CASSEGQGSAGELFF.

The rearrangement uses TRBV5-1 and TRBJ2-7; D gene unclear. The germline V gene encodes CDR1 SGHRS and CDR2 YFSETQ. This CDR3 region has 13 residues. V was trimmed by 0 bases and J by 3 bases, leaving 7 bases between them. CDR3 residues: CASSLGSHYEQYF. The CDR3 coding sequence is TGCGCCAGCAGCTTGGGGTCGCACTACGAGCAGTACTTC.

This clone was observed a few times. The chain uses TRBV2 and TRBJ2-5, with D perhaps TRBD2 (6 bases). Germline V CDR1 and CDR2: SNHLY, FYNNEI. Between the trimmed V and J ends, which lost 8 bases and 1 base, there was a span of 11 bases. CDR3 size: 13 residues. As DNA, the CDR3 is TGTGCCAGCGGGGTAGCGGTCCAAGAGACCCAGTACTTC. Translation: CASGVAVQETQYF.

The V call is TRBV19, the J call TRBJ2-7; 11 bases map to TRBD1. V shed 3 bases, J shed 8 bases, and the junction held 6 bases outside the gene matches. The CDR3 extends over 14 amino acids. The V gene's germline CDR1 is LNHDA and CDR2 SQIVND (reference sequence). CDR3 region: CASSIRTGGGKQYF. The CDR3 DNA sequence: TGTGCCAGTAGTATCCGGACAGGGGGCGGCAAGCAGTACTTC.

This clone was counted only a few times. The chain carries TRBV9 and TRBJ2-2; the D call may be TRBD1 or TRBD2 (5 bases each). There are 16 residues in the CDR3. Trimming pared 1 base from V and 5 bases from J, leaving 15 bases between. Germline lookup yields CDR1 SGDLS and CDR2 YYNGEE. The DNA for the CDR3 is TGTGCCAGCAGCGTATCCGGGGCCCCGGGTACCGGGGAGCTGTTTTTT. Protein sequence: CASSVSGAPGTGELFF.

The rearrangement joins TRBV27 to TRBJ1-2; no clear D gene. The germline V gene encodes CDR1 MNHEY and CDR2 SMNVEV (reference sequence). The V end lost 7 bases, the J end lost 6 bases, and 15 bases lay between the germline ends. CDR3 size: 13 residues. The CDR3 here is CASKDWTDHGYTF. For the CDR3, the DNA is TGTGCCAGCAAAGATTGGACCGACCATGGCTACACCTTC.

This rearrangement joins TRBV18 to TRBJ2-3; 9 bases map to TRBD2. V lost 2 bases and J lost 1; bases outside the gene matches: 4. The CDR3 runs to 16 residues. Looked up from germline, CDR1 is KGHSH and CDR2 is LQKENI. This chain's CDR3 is CASSPFRLAGTDTQYF. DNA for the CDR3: TGTGCCAGCTCACCATTTCGACTAGCGGGCACAGATACGCAGTATTTT.

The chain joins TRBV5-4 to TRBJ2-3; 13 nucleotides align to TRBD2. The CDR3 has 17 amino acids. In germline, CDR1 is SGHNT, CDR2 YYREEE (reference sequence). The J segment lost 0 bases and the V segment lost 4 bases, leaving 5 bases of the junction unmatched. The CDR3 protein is CASSDGLAGASTDTQYF. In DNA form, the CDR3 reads TGTGCCAGCAGCGACGGACTAGCGGGGGCTAGCACAGATACGCAGTATTTT.

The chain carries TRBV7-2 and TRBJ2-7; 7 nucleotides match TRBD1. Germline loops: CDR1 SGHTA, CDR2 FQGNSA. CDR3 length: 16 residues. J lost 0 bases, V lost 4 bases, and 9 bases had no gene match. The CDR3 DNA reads TGTGCCAGCAGCTCCCCCGGACAGGAGAGCTCCTACGAGCAGTACTTC. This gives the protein CASSSPGQESSYEQYF.

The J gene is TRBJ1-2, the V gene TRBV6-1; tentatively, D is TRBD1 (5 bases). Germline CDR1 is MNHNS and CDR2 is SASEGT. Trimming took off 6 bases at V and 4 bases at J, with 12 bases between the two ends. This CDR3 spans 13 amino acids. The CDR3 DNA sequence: TGTGCCAGCAGGCGAGACAGAATCTATGGCTACACCTTC. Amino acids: CASRRDRIYGYTF.

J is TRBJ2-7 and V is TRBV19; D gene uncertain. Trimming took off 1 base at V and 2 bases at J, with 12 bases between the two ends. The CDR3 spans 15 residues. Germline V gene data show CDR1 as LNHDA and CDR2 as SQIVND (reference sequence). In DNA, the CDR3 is TGTGCCAGTAGTATAGCCTCAGGCCAAACCTACGAGCAGTACTTC. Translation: CASSIASGQTYEQYF.

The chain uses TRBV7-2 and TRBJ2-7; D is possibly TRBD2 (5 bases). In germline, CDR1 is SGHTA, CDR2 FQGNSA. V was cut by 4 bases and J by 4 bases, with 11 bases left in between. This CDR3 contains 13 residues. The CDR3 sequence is CASSSSGFYEQYF. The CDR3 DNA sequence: TGTGCCAGCAGCTCGTCGGGGTTTTACGAGCAGTACTTC.

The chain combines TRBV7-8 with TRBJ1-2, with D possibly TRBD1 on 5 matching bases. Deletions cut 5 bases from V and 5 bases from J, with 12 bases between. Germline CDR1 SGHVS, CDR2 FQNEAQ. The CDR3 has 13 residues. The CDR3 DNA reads TGTGCCAGCAGCCAATATGACAGTTATGGCTACACCTTC. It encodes CASSQYDSYGYTF.

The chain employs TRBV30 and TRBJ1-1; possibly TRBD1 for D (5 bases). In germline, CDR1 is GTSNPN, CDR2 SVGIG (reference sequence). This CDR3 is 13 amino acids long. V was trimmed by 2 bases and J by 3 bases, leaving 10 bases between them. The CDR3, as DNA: TGTGCCTGGAGTTTGCGGGGGGACACTGAAGCTTTCTTT. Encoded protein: CAWSLRGDTEAFF.

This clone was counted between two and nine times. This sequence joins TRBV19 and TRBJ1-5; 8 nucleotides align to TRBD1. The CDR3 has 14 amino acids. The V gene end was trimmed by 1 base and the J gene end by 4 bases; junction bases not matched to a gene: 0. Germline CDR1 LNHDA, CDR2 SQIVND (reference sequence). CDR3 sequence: CASSIGTGNQPQHF. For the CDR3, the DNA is TGTGCCAGTAGTATAGGGACAGGGAATCAGCCCCAGCATTTT.

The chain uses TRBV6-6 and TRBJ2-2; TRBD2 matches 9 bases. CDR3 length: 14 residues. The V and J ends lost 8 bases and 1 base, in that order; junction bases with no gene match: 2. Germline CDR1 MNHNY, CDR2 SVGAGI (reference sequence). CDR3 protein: CASQAGGNTGELFF. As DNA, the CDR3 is TGTGCCAGCCAAGCGGGAGGGAACACCGGGGAGCTGTTTTTT.

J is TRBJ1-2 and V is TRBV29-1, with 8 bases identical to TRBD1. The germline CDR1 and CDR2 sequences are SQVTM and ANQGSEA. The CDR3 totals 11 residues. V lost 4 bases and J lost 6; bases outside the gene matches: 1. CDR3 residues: CSVAGGDGYTF. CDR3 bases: TGCAGCGTTGCAGGGGGCGATGGCTACACCTTC.

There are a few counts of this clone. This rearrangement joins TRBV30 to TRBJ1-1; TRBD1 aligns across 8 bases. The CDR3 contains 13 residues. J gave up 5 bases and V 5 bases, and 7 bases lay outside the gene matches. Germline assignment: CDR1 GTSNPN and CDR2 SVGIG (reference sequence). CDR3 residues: CAWGSDRGTEAFF. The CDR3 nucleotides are TGTGCCTGGGGGAGCGACAGGGGAACTGAAGCTTTCTTT.

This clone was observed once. DNA for the CDR3: TGCGCCAGCAGCGTCCGGGACACCCTAAATTCACCCCTCCACTTT. It yields the protein CASSVRDTLNSPLHF. This chain connects TRBV5-1 to TRBJ1-6, with a possible D match to TRBD1 (6 bases). V lost 4 bases, J lost 7 bases, and 15 bases lay in between. This CDR3 has 15 amino acids. Germline V gene lookup returns CDR1 SGHRS and CDR2 YFSETQ.

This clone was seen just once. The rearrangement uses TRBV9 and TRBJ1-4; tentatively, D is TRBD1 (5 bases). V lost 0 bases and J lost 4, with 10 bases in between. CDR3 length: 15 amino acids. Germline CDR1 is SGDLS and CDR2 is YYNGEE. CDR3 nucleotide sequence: TGTGCCAGCAGCGTAGGTTGGCAGGGTAATGAAAAACTGTTTTTT. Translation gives CASSVGWQGNEKLFF.

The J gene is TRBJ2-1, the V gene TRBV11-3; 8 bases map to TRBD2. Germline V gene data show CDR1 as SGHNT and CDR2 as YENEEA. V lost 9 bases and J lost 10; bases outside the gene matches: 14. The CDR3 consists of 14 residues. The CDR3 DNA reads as TGTGCCAGGAGCGGTCTAGCGGGTGAGGGGGAGCAGTTCTTC. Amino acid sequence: CARSGLAGEGEQFF. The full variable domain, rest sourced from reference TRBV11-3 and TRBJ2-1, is EAGVVQSPRYKIIEKKQPVAFWCNPISGHNTLYWYLQNLGQGPELLIRYENEEAVDDSQLPKDRFSAERLKGVDSTLKIQPAELGDSAVYLCARSGLAGEGEQFFGPGTRLTVL.

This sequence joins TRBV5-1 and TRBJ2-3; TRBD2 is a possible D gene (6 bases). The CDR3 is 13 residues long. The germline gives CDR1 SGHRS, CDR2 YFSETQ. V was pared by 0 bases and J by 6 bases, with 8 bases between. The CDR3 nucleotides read TGCGCCAGCAGCTTGGCGGGGGTTGATACGCAGTATTTT. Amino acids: CASSLAGVDTQYF.

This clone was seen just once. CDR3 region: CAWRASNNYGYTF. In DNA, the CDR3 is TGTGCCTGGAGAGCCAGTAATAACTATGGCTACACCTTC. V gene TRBV30 combines with J gene TRBJ1-2, with D unclear. The CDR3 has 13 amino acids. V was trimmed by 3 bases and J by 1 base, leaving 9 bases between them. CDR1 GTSNPN and CDR2 SVGIG come from the germline V gene (reference sequence). Combining the CDR3 with reference TRBV30 and TRBJ1-2 gives the whole variable domain SQTIHQWPATLVQPVGSPLSLECTVEGTSNPNLYWYRQAAGRGLQLLFYSVGIGQISSEVPQNLSASRPQDRQFILSSKKLLLSDSGFYLCAWRASNNYGYTFGSGTRLTVV.

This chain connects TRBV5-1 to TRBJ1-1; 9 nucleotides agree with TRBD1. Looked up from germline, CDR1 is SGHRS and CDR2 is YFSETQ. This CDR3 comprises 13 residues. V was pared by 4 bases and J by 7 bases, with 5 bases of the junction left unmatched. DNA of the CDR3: TGCGCCAGCAGCCCAAGGACAGGGGATGAAGCTTTCTTT. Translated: CASSPRTGDEAFF.

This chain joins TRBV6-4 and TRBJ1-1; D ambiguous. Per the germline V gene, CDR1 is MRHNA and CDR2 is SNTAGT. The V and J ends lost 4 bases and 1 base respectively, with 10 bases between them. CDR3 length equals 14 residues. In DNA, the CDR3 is TGTGCCAGCAGTGCGTCGCCTGAGAACACTGAAGCTTTCTTT. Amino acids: CASSASPENTEAFF.

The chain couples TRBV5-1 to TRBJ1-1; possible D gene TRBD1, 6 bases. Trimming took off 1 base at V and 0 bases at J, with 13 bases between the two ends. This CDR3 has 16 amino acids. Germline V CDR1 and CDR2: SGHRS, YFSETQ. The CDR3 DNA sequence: TGCGCCAGCAGCTTGCCACAGGGCGGCGTGAACACTGAAGCTTTCTTT. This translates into CASSLPQGGVNTEAFF.

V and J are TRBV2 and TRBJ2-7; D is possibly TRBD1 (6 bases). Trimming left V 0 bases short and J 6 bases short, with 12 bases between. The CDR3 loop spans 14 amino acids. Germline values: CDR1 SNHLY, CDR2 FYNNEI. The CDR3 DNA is TGTGCCAGCAGTGAAGCGCTTAAAGGGGGCGAGCAGTACTTC. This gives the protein CASSEALKGGEQYF.

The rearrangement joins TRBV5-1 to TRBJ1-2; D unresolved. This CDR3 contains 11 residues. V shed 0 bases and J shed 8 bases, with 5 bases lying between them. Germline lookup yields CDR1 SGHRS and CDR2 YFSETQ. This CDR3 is CASSLGAGYTF. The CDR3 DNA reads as TGCGCCAGCAGCTTGGGTGCAGGCTACACCTTC.

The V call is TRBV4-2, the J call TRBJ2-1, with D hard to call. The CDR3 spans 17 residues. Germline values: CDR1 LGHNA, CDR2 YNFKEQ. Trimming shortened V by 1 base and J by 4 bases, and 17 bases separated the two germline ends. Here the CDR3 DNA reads TGTGCCAGCAGCCAAGGCGGACGGTCCGAACCTTACAATGAGCAGTTCTTC. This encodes CASSQGGRSEPYNEQFF.

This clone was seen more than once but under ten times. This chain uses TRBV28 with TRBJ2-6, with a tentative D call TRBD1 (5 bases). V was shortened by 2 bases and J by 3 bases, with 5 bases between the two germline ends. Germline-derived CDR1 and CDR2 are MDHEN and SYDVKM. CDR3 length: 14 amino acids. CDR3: CASSLQGGANVLTF. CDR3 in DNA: TGTGCCAGCAGTTTACAGGGTGGGGCCAACGTCCTGACTTTC.